The TCR beta chain described here comes from a study of shared clonotypes between healthy human individuals. Whole-study context: CD4 naive cells filled three plates per donor, CD4 memory three, CD8 naive two and CD8 memory one.

It was across several immunoSEQ plates that each subset's genomic DNA was evenly split. The data were produced by immunoSEQ multiplex PCR, yet TCRdb's version contains in-frame clones alone and is incomplete. The sample includes some 1,100,000 clones, approximately 80% of them seen just once. A note on this clone: Its antigen is currently unknown.

The CDR3 runs 14 residues. V was shortened by 1 base and J by 10 bases, with 17 bases between the two germline ends. The germline V gene has CDR1 SGHTA and CDR2 FQGNSA. Study-wide findings and caveats: Roughly 5.3% of naive CD4 clonotypes were common to a few donors.

The chain employs TRBV7-2 and TRBJ2-7, with D possibly being TRBD2 (6 bases). This receptor was identified in a man younger than 35 in good health. Some clones in this sample may be carry-over from other donors' samples. Material for sequencing was memory CD4+ T cells from PBMCs. Sample subset: CD45RA-negative fraction. The CDR3 is CASSLDQRAIYQYF. CDR3 sequence (DNA): TGTGCCAGCAGCTTAGATCAGCGGGCTATATACCAGTACTTC.